This T cell receptor beta chain was sequenced for a study of beta chain features in type 1 diabetes. Isolated RNA was reverse transcribed in full, so expressed TCRB transcripts were sequenced. TCRdb's table, derived via immunoSEQ multiplex PCR, lists solely in-frame clones and lacks some. The sample has approximately 470,000 clones, 30% seen once. V was shortened by 3 bases and J by 5 bases, with 14 bases between the two germline ends. The germline V gene has CDR1 SGHTA and CDR2 FQGNSA. CDR3 length: 15 amino acids. The sample taken for sequencing was naive CD4+ T cells from blood. The J gene is TRBJ2-1, the V gene TRBV7-2, with a tentative D call TRBD2 (6 bases). The clonotype originates from a man aged 18 to 30 in good health. The CDR3 bases are TGTGCCAGCAGCTTCAGGAGGACTACCAACAATGAGCAGTTCTTC. Its translation is CASSFRRTTNNEQFF.